In this sample, the clone carrying this T cell receptor beta chain turned up many times. No antigen is known for it. This record comes from a study of T cells in Graves' hyperthyroidism and ophthalmopathy. Findings and limits, study-wide: Blood shared most expanded thyroid clonotypes above 0.001.

No ophthalmopathy progression within 18 months constituted stable Graves' hyperthyroidism. The CDR3 spans 16 residues. Trimming left V 0 bases short and J 0 bases short, with 10 bases between. CDR1 is SGHKS and CDR2 is YYEKEE in the germline V gene (reference sequence). Regions amplified from RNA transcripts were the TCR beta CDR3 regions. RT-PCR in the first round (using the HTBI primer set) targeted the TCR CDR3. MiXCR, applied by TCRdb to the multiplex PCR reads, yields one record per CDR3 protein. The data contain hundreds of thousands of distinct CDR3 sequences, less than 15% of them seen just once; the ten biggest clones take up 10%.

V is TRBV5-5 and J is TRBJ2-1, with D possibly TRBD2 on 5 matching bases. The clonotype comes from a woman aged 18 to 35 with Graves' hyperthyroidism. The specimen was blood. CDR3 DNA sequence: TGTGCCAGCAGCTTGGATACGGGAACCTCCTACAATGAGCAGTTCTTC. Its translation is CASSLDTGTSYNEQFF. Supplemented by reference TRBV5-5 and TRBJ2-1, the full variable domain reads DAGVTQSPTHLIKTRGQQVTLRCSPISGHKSVSWYQQVLGQGPQFIFQYYEKEERGRGNFPDRFSARQFPNYSSELNVNALLLGDSALYLCASSLDTGTSYNEQFFGPGTRLTVL.